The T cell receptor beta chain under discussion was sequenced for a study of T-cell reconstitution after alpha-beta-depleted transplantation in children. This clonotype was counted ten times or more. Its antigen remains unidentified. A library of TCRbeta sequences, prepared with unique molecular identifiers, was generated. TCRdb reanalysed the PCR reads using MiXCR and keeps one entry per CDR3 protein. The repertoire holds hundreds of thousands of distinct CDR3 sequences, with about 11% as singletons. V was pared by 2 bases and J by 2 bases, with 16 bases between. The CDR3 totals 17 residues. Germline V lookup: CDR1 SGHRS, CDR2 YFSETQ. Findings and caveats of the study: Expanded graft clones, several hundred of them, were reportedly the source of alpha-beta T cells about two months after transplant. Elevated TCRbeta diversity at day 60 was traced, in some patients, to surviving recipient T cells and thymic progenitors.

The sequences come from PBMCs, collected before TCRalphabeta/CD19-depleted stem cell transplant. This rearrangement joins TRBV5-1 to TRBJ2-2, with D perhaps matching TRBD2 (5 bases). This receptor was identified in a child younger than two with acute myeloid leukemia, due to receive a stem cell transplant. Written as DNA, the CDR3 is TGCGCCAGCAGCTTCCGGGATAACACCGGAAACACCGGGGAGCTGTTTTTT. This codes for CASSFRDNTGNTGELFF.